Detailed here is one T cell receptor beta chain. Stated time point: baseline pretreatment blood. Sample treatment: 15 Gy SBRT to primary tumor, nephrectomy 4 weeks later. The table came from immunoSEQ multiplex PCR; TCRdb's copy has only in-frame clones and leaves some out. This sample has around 160,000 clones, with about 88% found just once. The sample comes from a study of radiation and T cells in renal cell carcinoma. This CDR3 is 14 amino acids long. CDR1 is MNHEY and CDR2 is SVGAGI in the germline V gene. Trimming shortened V by 6 bases and J by 1 base, and 9 bases separated the two germline ends.

This sequence was found in a woman in her seventies with renal cell carcinoma. The V and J genes are TRBV6-5 and TRBJ2-2; D perhaps matches TRBD1 (6 bases). The sequencing used blood, collected from a patient whose treatment included radiotherapy and nephrectomy. The CDR3 spells CASRNRENTGELFF. The CDR3 DNA follows: TGTGCCAGCAGAAACAGGGAGAACACCGGGGAGCTGTTTTTT.